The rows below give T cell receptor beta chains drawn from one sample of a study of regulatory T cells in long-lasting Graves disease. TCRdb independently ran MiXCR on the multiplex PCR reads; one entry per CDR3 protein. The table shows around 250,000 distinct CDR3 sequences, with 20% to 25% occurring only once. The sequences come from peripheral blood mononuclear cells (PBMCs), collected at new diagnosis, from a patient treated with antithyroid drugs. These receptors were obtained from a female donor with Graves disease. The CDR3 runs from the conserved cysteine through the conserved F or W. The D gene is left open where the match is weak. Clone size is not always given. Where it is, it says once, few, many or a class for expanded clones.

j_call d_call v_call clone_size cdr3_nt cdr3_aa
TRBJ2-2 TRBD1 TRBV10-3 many TGTGCGGGACAGGCCGCGAACACCGGGGAGCTGTTTTTT CAGQAANTGELFF
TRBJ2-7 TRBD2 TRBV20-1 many TGCAGTGCTAGGACTAGCGGGCGCGAGCAGTACTTC CSARTSGREQYF
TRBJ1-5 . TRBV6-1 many TGCGCCAGCAGTGAGTATAGCAATCAGCCCCAGCATTTT CASSEYSNQPQHF
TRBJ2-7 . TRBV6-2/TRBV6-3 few TGTGCCAGCAGTGAAGGAGCGGGTTCCGGTGGGCAGTACTTC CASSEGAGSGGQYF
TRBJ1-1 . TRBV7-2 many TGTGCCAGCAGCTCCCACATGAACACTGAAGCTTTCTTT CASSSHMNTEAFF
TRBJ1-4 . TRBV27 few TGTGCCAGCAGTTTATCTTCCAGGGCTCAGGAAAAACTGTTTTTT CASSLSSRAQEKLFF
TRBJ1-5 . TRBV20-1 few TGCAGTGCTTCCGCCGCGGGAGGCCCGAATCAGCCCCAGCATTTT CSASAAGGPNQPQHF
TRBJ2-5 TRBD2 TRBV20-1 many TGCAGTGCTAGCGGACTAGCGGGGGGAGAGACCCAGTACTTC CSASGLAGGETQYF
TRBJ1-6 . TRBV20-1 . TGCAGTGCTAGAGATATTATAGGCAGGGGAACAAATTCACCCCTCCACTTT CSARDIIGRGTNSPLHF
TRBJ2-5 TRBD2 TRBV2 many TGTGCCAGCAGGCCGAGCGGGGGGGTAAGAGAGACCCAGTACTTC CASRPSGGVRETQYF
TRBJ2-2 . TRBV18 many TGTGCCAGCTCACCGACCGCCGGGGAGCTGTTTTTT CASSPTAGELFF
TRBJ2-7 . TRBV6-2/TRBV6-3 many TGTGCCAGCAGCATCATGGGGGTTGGCGAGCAGTACTTC CASSIMGVGEQYF
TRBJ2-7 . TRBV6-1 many TGTGCCAGCAGTGAAAGCCAGAGACACTCCTACGAGCAGTACTTC CASSESQRHSYEQYF
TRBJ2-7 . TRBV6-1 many TGTGCCAGCAGTGAAGTTTTCCGGGAGCTCTCCTACGAGCAGTACTTC CASSEVFRELSYEQYF
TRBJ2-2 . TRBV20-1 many TGCAGTGCTAGGAGCAGGATCACCGGGGAGCTGTTTTTT CSARSRITGELFF
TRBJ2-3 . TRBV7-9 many TGTGCCAGCAGCGCCCTAGTCGGCGATACGCAGTATTTT CASSALVGDTQYF
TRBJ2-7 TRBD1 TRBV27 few TGTGCCAGCAGTTCCGGGACAGGGGGCTCCTACGAGCAGTACTTC CASSSGTGGSYEQYF
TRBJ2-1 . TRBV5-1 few TGCGCCAGCAGCCCCGGCGGACATGGGGTCTACAATGAGCAGTTCTTC CASSPGGHGVYNEQFF
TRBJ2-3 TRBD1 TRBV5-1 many TGCGCCAGCAGCTCCGGAATACCGGGACAGAGCACAGATACGCAGTATTTT CASSSGIPGQSTDTQYF
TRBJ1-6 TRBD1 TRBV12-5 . TGTGCTAGTGGCCCCGGGACAGATGGTTCACCCCTCCACTTT CASGPGTDGSPLHF
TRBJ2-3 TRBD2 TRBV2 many TGTGCCAGCAGTCAGACTAGCAGCACAGATACGCAGTATTTT CASSQTSSTDTQYF
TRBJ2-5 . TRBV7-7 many TGTGCCAGCAGCTTAGATCGGGGAGTAGGAGAGACCCAGTACTTC CASSLDRGVGETQYF
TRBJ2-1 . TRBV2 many TGTGCCAGCAGCGGACCTTCCGGTGAGCAGTTCTTC CASSGPSGEQFF
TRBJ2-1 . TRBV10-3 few TGTGCCATCAGTAGAGTGGGGGAATACAATGAGCAGTTCTTC CAISRVGEYNEQFF
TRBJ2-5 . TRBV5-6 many TGTGCCAGCAGCTTGGGGGGGTACCAAGAGACCCAGTACTTC CASSLGGYQETQYF
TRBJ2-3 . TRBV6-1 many TGTGCCAGCAGGAAAGGGCGCCATAATCCAGATACGCAGTATTTT CASRKGRHNPDTQYF
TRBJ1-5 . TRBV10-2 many TGCGCCAGCAGTGACCGGGTTGGCAATCAGCCCCAGCATTTT CASSDRVGNQPQHF
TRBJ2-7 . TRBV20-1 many TGCAGTGCTAGAAGGATCGACAGCTCCTACGAGCAGTACTTC CSARRIDSSYEQYF
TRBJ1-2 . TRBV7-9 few TGTGCCAGCAGCCCAGAGCTCTACACCTTC CASSPELYTF
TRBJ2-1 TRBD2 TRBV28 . TGTGCCAGCATTCAGACTAGCGGGAGATACAATGAGCAGTTCTTC CASIQTSGRYNEQFF
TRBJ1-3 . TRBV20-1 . TGCAGTGCTAGGGGTGAAGTGGCGGGGGGTGACACCATATATTTT CSARGEVAGGDTIYF
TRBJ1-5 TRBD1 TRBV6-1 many TGTGCCAGCAGAACTACCGGACAGGGGGCGAGCAATCAGCCCCAGCATTTT CASRTTGQGASNQPQHF
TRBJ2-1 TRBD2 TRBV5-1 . TGCGCCAGCAGCCCAGCGGGAGGGCTCTCCAATGAGCAGTTCTTC CASSPAGGLSNEQFF
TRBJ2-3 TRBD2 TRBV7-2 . TGTGCCAGCAGCTTAGCTAGCGGGGCAAAAGATACGCAGTATTTT CASSLASGAKDTQYF
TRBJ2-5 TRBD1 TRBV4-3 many TGCGCCAGCAGCCAACAATACAGGGGGCTACAGACCCAGTACTTC CASSQQYRGLQTQYF
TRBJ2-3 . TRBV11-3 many TGTGCCAGCAGCTCTGGCCAGATCGGGGCAGATACGCAGTATTTT CASSSGQIGADTQYF
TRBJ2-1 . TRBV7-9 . TGTGCCAGCGGGAACATGGGGGGTCGGCAGTTCTTC CASGNMGGRQFF
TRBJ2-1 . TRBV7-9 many TGTGCCAGCAGCTTAGGACCCCCGTCGAGGGTGTACAATGAGCAGTTCTTC CASSLGPPSRVYNEQFF
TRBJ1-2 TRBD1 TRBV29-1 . TGCAGCCCTAGACAGGGATCCACTAACTATGGCTACACCTTC CSPRQGSTNYGYTF
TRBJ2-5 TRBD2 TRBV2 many TGTGCCAGTAACCCGGGCGGGGGGGCCCAGTACTTC CASNPGGGAQYF
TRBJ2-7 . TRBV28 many TGTGCCAGCAGAGAACAGGGATACGAGCAGTACTTC CASREQGYEQYF
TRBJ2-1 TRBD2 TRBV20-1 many TGCAGTGCTAGAGACCAGATAGCGGGATCCTACAATGAGCAGTTCTTC CSARDQIAGSYNEQFF
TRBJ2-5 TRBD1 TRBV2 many TGTGCCAGCAGTGAACCTAGGGGGCGAGAGACCCAGTACTTC CASSEPRGRETQYF
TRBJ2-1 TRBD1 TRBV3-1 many TGTGCCAGCAGGGGACAGGGGGGGGTGAATGAGCAGTTCTTC CASRGQGGVNEQFF
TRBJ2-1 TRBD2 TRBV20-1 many TGCAGTGCTAGAGATCCGACTAGCGGGGCGCAAGAGCAGTTCTTC CSARDPTSGAQEQFF
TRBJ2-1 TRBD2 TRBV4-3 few TGCGCCAGCAGCCAAACAGGACTAGGCTTATCCCAGTTCTTC CASSQTGLGLSQFF
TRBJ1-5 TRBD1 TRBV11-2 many TGTGCCAGCAGCCCTGGGGGACAGGGAGGCTCCTATGGCAATCAGCCCCAGCATTTT CASSPGGQGGSYGNQPQHF
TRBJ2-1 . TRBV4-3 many TGCGCCAGCAGCCCCCGACATGGTAATGAGCAGTTCTTC CASSPRHGNEQFF
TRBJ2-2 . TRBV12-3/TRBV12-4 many TGTGCCAGCAGTCTCCTAGGACTCCCCCCCGGGGAGCTGTTTTTT CASSLLGLPPGELFF
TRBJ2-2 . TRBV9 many TGTGCCAGCAGCCTCTCTAACGAGGCCGGGGAGCTGTTTTTT CASSLSNEAGELFF
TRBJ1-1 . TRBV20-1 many TGCAGTGCTAGAGATCGGGGACGGGCGGGCACTGAAGCTTTCTTT CSARDRGRAGTEAFF
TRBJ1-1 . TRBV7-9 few TGTGCCAGCAGCTCGTTGAGGGTGGACACTGAAGCTTTCTTT CASSSLRVDTEAFF
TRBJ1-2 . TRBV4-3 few TGCGCCAGCAGCCAAGGACAGTGGGGGGGGGGCTACACCTTC CASSQGQWGGGYTF
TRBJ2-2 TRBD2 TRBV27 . TGTGCCAGCAAGGGGCGGCGGGAGGTCTACACCGGGGAGCTGTTTTTT CASKGRREVYTGELFF
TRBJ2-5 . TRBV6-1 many TGTGCCAGCAGTGCGGGCCTAGGACGAGAGACCCAGTACTTC CASSAGLGRETQYF
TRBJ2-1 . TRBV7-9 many TGTGCCAGCAGCCCCCGAGGGGGGACAATACCGTCGGATGAGCAGTTCTTC CASSPRGGTIPSDEQFF
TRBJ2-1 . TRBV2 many TGTGCCAGCAGTGGTAACGGGGAGCAGTTCTTC CASSGNGEQFF
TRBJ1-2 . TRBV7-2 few TGTGCCAGCAGCTTAGTAGGGGTGGGGGGGAACTATGGCTACACCTTC CASSLVGVGGNYGYTF
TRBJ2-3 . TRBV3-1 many TGTGCCAGCAGCCAAGACCTGGAAGATACGCAGTATTTT CASSQDLEDTQYF